This note documents a single T cell receptor beta chain sequence. Its antigen is not identified. Individually, TCR cDNA molecules were each labelled with a unique molecular identifier. One entry per CDR3 protein results from TCRdb running MiXCR on the 5' RACE reads. The sample holds 19,000 or so distinct CDR3 sequences; 20% to 25% are singletons and the top ten take about a fifth. The sample is drawn from a study of spatial heterogeneity in lung cancer. Study-wide context: Raw sequencing reads included, on average, more than 9.5 appearances of each unique TCR and UMI combination.

V dropped 0 bases and J dropped 1 base, with 10 bases sitting between them. CDR3 length: 15 amino acids. Germline-derived CDR1 and CDR2 are MNHEY and SVGAGI. Overall study results and limits: Whereas they appeared in blood less at follow-up, ubiquitous expanded tumor TCRs appeared there more at resection.

Regarding time point: sample taken at primary tumor resection. Sequencing was performed on whole RNA extracted from tumor and nontumor lung tissue, or from frozen PBMC, and the material was left unsorted. A total of roughly 72 untreated early-stage non-small cell lung cancer patients served as donors. The chain joins TRBV6-5 to TRBJ2-7; D is ambiguous. The material was PBMCs, obtained at surgery. The sequence was obtained from a female donor with early-stage non-small cell lung cancer. DNA of the CDR3: TGTGCCAGCAGTTACTCGACGACGCCGTCCTACGAGCAGTACTTC. It is translated as CASSYSTTPSYEQYF.